Each of the 17 T cell receptor beta chains below was sequenced from the same sample in a study of blood T cell repertoires in COVID-19. Libraries were prepared by immunoSEQ multiplex PCR; TCRdb keeps only in-frame clonotypes and omits some of them. The data hold about 410,000 clones, with 80% to 95% observed a single time. Sequencing was performed on PBMCs or T cells enriched from blood (not recorded which). The source is a man younger than 35 who had recovered from COVID-19.

V usage is TRBV5-1 and J usage is TRBJ1-1, with 10 bases lining up with TRBD1. Germline V CDR1 and CDR2: SGHRS, YFSETQ. The J segment lost 7 bases and the V segment lost 4 bases, leaving 10 bases of the junction unmatched. CDR3 size: 15 residues. In DNA form, the CDR3 reads TGCGCCAGCAGCGGGAGGGGACAGGGGAGGGATGAAGCTTTCTTT. Its protein is CASSGRGQGRDEAFF.

The chain uses TRBV6-5 and TRBJ2-7; D might be TRBD2 (6 bases). The germline V gene has CDR1 MNHEY and CDR2 SVGAGI. The CDR3 sequence is 14 residues long. V lost 7 bases and J 5 bases, leaving 18 bases between the germline ends. The CDR3 coding sequence is TGTGCCAGCACCTCAGGGCTAGCGATCAACGAGCAGTACTTC. Residues: CASTSGLAINEQYF.

The chain employs TRBV4-1 and TRBJ2-7; 9 bases align to TRBD2. Looked up from germline, CDR1 is MGHRA and CDR2 is YSYEKL. The CDR3 extends over 16 amino acids. The junction had 6 bases not matched to a gene; V was cut back by 0 bases and J by 3 bases. CDR3 loop: CASSQERREGRYEQYF. For the CDR3, the DNA is TGCGCCAGCAGCCAAGAGAGGCGGGAGGGCCGCTACGAGCAGTACTTC.

The chain is built from TRBV5-1 and TRBJ2-3, with TRBD2 matching over 13 bases. The ends lost 0 bases at V and 4 bases at J; junction bases unmatched: 8. The CDR3 covers 18 residues. In germline, CDR1 is SGHRS, CDR2 YFSETQ. The CDR3: CASSLEGTSGRASDTQYF. In DNA form, the CDR3 reads TGCGCCAGCAGCTTGGAAGGAACTAGCGGGAGGGCCTCAGATACGCAGTATTTT. Variable domain in full (rest from reference TRBV5-1 and TRBJ2-3): KAGVTQTPRYLIKTRGQQVTLSCSPISGHRSVSWYQQTPGQGLQFLFEYFSETQRNKGNFPGRFSGRQFSNSRSEMNVSTLELGDSALYLCASSLEGTSGRASDTQYFGPGTRLTVL.

The J gene is TRBJ1-1, the V gene TRBV18; D gene ambiguous. Per the germline V gene, CDR1 is KGHSH and CDR2 is LQKENI. The V and J ends lost 3 bases and 6 bases respectively, with 11 bases between them. The CDR3 consists of 13 residues. The CDR3 DNA sequence: TGTGCCAGCTCACCCTTCCTCGGGGCTGAAGCTTTCTTT. Amino acid sequence: CASSPFLGAEAFF.

This chain links TRBV12-3 or TRBV12-4 with TRBJ2-7; D not resolved. The germline V and J ends were trimmed by 7 bases and 3 bases, with 13 bases remaining between them. The CDR3 is made up of 13 amino acids. The CDR3 spells CASKEQSLYEQYF. CDR3 nucleotides: TGTGCCAGCAAGGAACAGAGCCTCTACGAGCAGTACTTC.

The V and J genes are TRBV7-2 and TRBJ1-5; 8 positions match TRBD1. The CDR3 sequence is 15 residues long. Germline CDR1 and CDR2: SGHTA and FQGNSA. The V segment lost 5 bases and the J segment 6 bases; nucleotides outside the gene matches: 9. The CDR3 sequence: CASSQDREGGQPQHF. The CDR3 region has the DNA TGTGCCAGCAGCCAGGACAGGGAGGGAGGTCAGCCCCAGCATTTT. Looking up the rest from reference TRBV7-2 and TRBJ1-5 gives the full variable domain: GAGVSQSPSNKVTEKGKDVELRCDPISGHTALYWYRQSLGQGLEFLIYFQGNSAPDKSGLPSDRFSAERTGGSVSTLTIQRTQQEDSAVYLCASSQDREGGQPQHFGDGTRLSIL.

The chain uses TRBV3-1 (or the pseudogene TRBV3-2) and TRBJ2-1; TRBD1 matches at 7 bases. CDR3 length: 13 amino acids. Losses at the gene ends were 4 bases for V and 10 bases for J; bases not matched to a gene: 7. Per the germline V gene, CDR1 is LGHDT and CDR2 is YNNKEL (reference sequence). In DNA, the CDR3 is TGTGCCAGCAGCCGGCCGGGGACAGACGAGCAGTTCTTC. Its translation: CASSRPGTDEQFF.

The rearrangement joins TRBV6-5 to TRBJ1-4; 7 nucleotides line up with TRBD1. CDR1 is MNHEY, CDR2 SVGAGI, per germline. This CDR3 is 13 amino acids long. Trimming cost V 0 bases and J 8 bases; bases outside gene matches: 0. The CDR3 coding sequence is TGTGCCAGCAGTTACTCGACAGGGGAAAAACTGTTTTTT. This gives the protein CASSYSTGEKLFF.

The gene calls are TRBV7-5 and TRBJ1-2; the D call of TRBD1 is as the table states it, not checked on the DNA. TRBV7-5 is shown as a pseudogene. The CDR3 sequence is 15 residues long. The CDR3 DNA follows: TGTGTCAGAAGCTTAGGGCAGGGGGCGCGGGGCGGCTACACCTTC. It encodes CVRSLGQGARGGYTF.

The chain is built from TRBV19 and TRBJ1-1; no firm D call. The CDR3 totals 12 residues. The V and J ends lost 5 bases and 8 bases respectively, with 12 bases between them. Germline values: CDR1 LNHDA, CDR2 SQIVND (reference sequence). The CDR3: CASSGLGLEAFF. The CDR3 nucleotides read TGTGCCAGTAGTGGTTTGGGCCTCGAAGCTTTCTTT. Full variable domain (remainder filled in from reference TRBV19 and TRBJ1-1): DGGITQSPKYLFRKEGQNVTLSCEQNLNHDAMYWYRQDPGQGLRLIYYSQIVNDFQKGDIAEGYSVSREKKESFPLTVTSAQKNPTAFYLCASSGLGLEAFFGQGTRLTVV.

V gene TRBV11-2 combines with J gene TRBJ1-2; no clear D. This CDR3 is 15 amino acids long. The V gene's germline CDR1 is SGHAT and CDR2 FQNNGV. V gave up 0 bases and J gave up 4 bases, with 12 bases separating them. As DNA, the CDR3 is TGTGCCAGCAGCTTAGATCCGGGAACGGCCTATGGCTACACCTTC. Amino acids: CASSLDPGTAYGYTF.

The chain is built from TRBV7-7 and TRBJ2-2; 9 bases align to TRBD1. V was pared by 4 bases and J by 6 bases, with 9 bases of the junction left unmatched. The CDR3 runs to 16 residues. CDR1 is SSHAT, CDR2 FNYEAQ, per germline (reference sequence). DNA for the CDR3: TGTGCCAGCAGCTCCCGGGACAGGGCTGAGGCCGGGGAGCTGTTTTTT. Protein product: CASSSRDRAEAGELFF. Using reference TRBV7-7 and TRBJ2-2 for the parts outside the CDR3, the full variable domain is GAGVSQSPRYKVTKRGQDVTLRCDPISSHATLYWYQQALGQGPEFLTYFNYEAQPDKSGLPSDRFSAERPEGSISTLTIQRTEQRDSAMYRCASSSRDRAEAGELFFGEGSRLTVL.

This clone was detected many times. The identical CDR3 is also encoded by other nucleotide sequences in the sample. The chain uses TRBV11-2 and TRBJ2-3; 8 nucleotides align to TRBD2. Losses at the gene ends were 1 base for V and 0 bases for J; bases not matched to a gene: 3. The CDR3 has 16 residues. CDR1 and CDR2 (germline): SGHAT, FQNNGV. The CDR3 loop reads CASSLVAGGSTDTQYF. The DNA for the CDR3 is TGTGCCAGCAGCTTAGTCGCGGGAGGCAGCACAGATACGCAGTATTTT.

V gene TRBV30 combines with J gene TRBJ2-3; no clear D. CDR3 size: 15 residues. The germline gives CDR1 GTSNPN, CDR2 SVGIG (reference sequence). Trimming took off 3 bases at V and 0 bases at J, with 13 bases between the two ends. CDR3 DNA: TGTGCCTGGAGGCCATGGGCCCCTAGCACAGATACGCAGTATTTT. It codes for CAWRPWAPSTDTQYF.

The chain has TRBV30 and TRBJ2-1; tentative D call: TRBD2 (6 bases). Trimming left V 5 bases short and J 3 bases short, with 11 bases between. The CDR3 is 13 residues long. CDR1 GTSNPN and CDR2 SVGIG come from the germline V gene (reference sequence). The CDR3 is CAWSGTYYNEQFF. The CDR3 nucleotides are TGTGCCTGGTCCGGGACTTACTACAATGAGCAGTTCTTC.

The chain uses TRBV5-5 and TRBJ1-1; D perhaps matches TRBD1 (5 bases). V lost 4 bases, J lost 0 bases, and 10 bases lay in between. The CDR3 contains 14 residues. CDR1 SGHKS and CDR2 YYEKEE come from the germline V gene (reference sequence). The CDR3 nucleotides are TGTGCCAGCAGCAGACAGCAACTGAACACTGAAGCTTTCTTT. Its protein is CASSRQQLNTEAFF.